This T cell receptor beta chain originates from a study of cytomegalovirus exposure and HLA in healthy donors. V was trimmed by 3 bases and J by 0 bases, leaving 6 bases between them. The germline CDR1 and CDR2 sequences are SNHLY and FYNNEI. CDR3 length: 14 residues. The repertoire was sequenced with immunoSEQ multiplex PCR; TCRdb's copy has only in-frame clones and lacks some. The sample records 130,000 or so clones, approximately 87% being singletons. The chain links TRBV2 to TRBJ1-5; D remains ambiguous. Sequencing was done on a sample of PBMCs. This clonotype was sampled from a woman under 40 in good health and CMV-seronegative. For the CDR3, the DNA is TGTGCCAGCAGTGATTGGAGTAGCAATCAGCCCCAGCATTTT. This codes for CASSDWSSNQPQHF.